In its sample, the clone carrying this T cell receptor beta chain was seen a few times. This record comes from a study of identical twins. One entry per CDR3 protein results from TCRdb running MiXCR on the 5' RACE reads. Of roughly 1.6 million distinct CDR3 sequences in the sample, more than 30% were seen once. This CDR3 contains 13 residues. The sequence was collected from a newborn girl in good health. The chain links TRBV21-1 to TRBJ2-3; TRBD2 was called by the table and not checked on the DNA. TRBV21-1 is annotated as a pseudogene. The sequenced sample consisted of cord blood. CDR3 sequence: CASRPLRTDTQYF. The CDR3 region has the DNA TGTGCCAGCAGGCCCTTACGCACAGATACGCAGTATTTT.